This T cell receptor (beta chain) was obtained from a study of immune cell composition in non-small cell lung cancer. TCRdb's copy holds only in-frame clones and misses some; the assay was immunoSEQ multiplex PCR. The table lists about 2,100 clones, over 70% of them singletons, with 13% to 15% in the top ten. Template was genomic DNA from frozen, unsorted single-cell suspensions. In the case of this clone: Its antigen is not identified.

The CDR3 has 14 residues. The V segment lost 8 bases and the J segment 5 bases; nucleotides outside the gene matches: 8. From germline, CDR1 is SGHTA and CDR2 FQGNSA. General observations from the study: Tumour TCR-beta clonality showed no significant link to smoking pack-years. Clones >0.5% enriched in tumour were rarer in adenocarcinoma (around 35%) than squamous (roughly 75%).

Material for sequencing was lung tumor tissue. The genes are TRBV7-2 and TRBJ2-7, with 11 bases that match TRBD2. This receptor was identified in a human donor with non-small cell lung cancer. CDR3 nucleotide sequence: TGTGCCAGCTTAGCGGGAGGGTTTCCGGACGAGCAGTACTTC. It yields the protein CASLAGGFPDEQYF.